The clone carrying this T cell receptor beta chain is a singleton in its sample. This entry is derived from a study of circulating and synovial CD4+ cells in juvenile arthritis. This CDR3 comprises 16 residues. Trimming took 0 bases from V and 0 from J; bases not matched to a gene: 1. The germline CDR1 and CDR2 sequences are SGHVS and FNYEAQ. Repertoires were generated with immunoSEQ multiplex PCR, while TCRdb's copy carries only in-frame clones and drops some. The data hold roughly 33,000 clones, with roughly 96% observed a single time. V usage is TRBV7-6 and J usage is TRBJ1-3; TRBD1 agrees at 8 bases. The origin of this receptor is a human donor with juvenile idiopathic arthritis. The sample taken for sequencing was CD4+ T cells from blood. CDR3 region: CASSLAGQGSGNTIYF. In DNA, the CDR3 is TGTGCCAGCAGCTTAGCTGGACAGGGCTCTGGAAACACCATATATTTT.